Described below is a single T cell receptor beta chain sequence and its context. What it binds is unknown. Germline assignment: CDR1 MNHEY and CDR2 SMNVEV (reference sequence). V was cut by 0 bases and J by 0 bases, with 12 bases left in between. The CDR3 runs 16 residues. This entry comes from a study of cytomegalovirus exposure and HLA in healthy donors. Whole-study results and caveats: In a later analysis, HLA-associated beta chains showed higher expansion and lower generation probabilities than comparable chains.

13 Jbeta primers and 60 Vbeta primers were used for the PCR. Repertoires were generated with immunoSEQ multiplex PCR, while TCRdb's copy carries only in-frame clones and drops some. The data show over 200,000 clones, 85% to 90% seen once. The TCR comes from a human donor in good health. J is TRBJ2-7 and V is TRBV27; D perhaps matches TRBD1 (6 bases). Sequenced sample: PBMCs. The CDR3 spells CASSLSQGPISYEQYF. The CDR3 nucleotides are TGTGCCAGCAGTTTATCGCAGGGGCCGATCTCCTACGAGCAGTACTTC.